Sequencing of this T cell receptor beta chain was carried out in a study of blood T cell repertoires in COVID-19. Study information: T cells, B-cell-depleted T cells, or PBMCs provided the cDNA or gDNA that served as material.

This study enrolled people aged about 18 to 100 from about two dozen US geographic areas. Cohorts were determined from participant-reported clinical history. Recovered Cohort 3 donors showed two negative PCRs, clearance, or symptom resolution. TCRdb keeps only in-frame clones here, not all; method: immunoSEQ multiplex PCR. The repertoire includes around 200,000 clones, approximately 80% of them detected once, and around 8.8% sits in the top ten. The sequencing sample was made of PBMCs or T cells enriched from blood (not recorded which). The receptor's source is a man aged 35 to 55 who had recovered from COVID-19.

The DNA for the CDR3 is TGTGCCAGCAGCTCGGGCCGTAGACAGGGGCCGAGCTCCTACGAGCAGTACTTC. This encodes CASSSGRRQGPSSYEQYF. This sequence joins TRBV5-6 and TRBJ2-7; 8 bases line up with TRBD1. CDR1 is SGHDT and CDR2 is YYEEEE in the germline V gene. The CDR3 is 18 residues long. Trimming took 3 bases from V and 0 from J; bases not matched to a gene: 14.